Given below is one T cell receptor (beta chain) in context. V shed 6 bases and J 3 bases; nucleotides not matched to a gene: 4. In germline, CDR1 is SGHAT, CDR2 FQNNGV. The CDR3 is made up of 14 amino acids. This specimen belongs to a study of blood T cell repertoires in COVID-19. In the original processing: How many nucleated cells were present was estimated from reference gene primer amplification. Measured with immunoSEQ multiplex PCR; TCRdb has only the in-frame clones, and not every one. D and trimming were read from the DNA, whereas the V and J calls and clone size are those reported in that table. The sample has nearly 60,000 clones, roughly 84% seen once.

The receptor comes from a man aged 35 to 55 with active COVID-19. The genes are TRBV11-2 and TRBJ1-2, with 10 nucleotides matching TRBD1. Sample: peripheral blood. The CDR3 region is CASSSGTGDYGYTF. DNA of the CDR3: TGTGCCAGCAGTTCCGGGACAGGGGACTATGGCTACACCTTC.